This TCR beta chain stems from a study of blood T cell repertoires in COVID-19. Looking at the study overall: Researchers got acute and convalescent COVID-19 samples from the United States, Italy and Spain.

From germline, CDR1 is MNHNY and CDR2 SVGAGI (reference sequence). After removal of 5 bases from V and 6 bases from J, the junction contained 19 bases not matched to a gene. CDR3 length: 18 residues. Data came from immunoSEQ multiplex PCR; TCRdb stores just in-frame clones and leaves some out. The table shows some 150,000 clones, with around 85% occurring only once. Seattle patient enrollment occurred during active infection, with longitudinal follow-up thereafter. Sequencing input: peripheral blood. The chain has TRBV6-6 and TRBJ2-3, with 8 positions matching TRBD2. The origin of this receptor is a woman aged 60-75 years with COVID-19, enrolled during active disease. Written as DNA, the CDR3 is TGTGCCAGCAGTCACCTGGTAGCCGGGGGGGCCGTAAGGGATACGCAGTATTTT. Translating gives CASSHLVAGGAVRDTQYF.